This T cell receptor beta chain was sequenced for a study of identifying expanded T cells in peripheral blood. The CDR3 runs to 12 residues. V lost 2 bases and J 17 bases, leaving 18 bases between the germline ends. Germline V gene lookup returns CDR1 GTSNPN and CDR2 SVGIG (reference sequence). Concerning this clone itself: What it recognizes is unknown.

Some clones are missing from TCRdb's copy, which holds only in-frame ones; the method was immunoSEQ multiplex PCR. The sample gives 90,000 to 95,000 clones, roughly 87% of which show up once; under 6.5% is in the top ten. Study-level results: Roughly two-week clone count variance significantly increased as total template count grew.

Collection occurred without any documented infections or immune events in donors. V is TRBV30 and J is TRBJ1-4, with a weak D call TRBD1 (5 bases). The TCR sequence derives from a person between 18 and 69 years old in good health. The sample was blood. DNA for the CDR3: TGTGCCTGGAGTCCCACTGGGACGGAAAGTTTTTTT. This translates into CAWSPTGTESFF.